This T cell receptor (beta chain) appears in the sequencing data of a study of blood T cell repertoires in COVID-19. V lost 7 bases and J lost 6; bases outside the gene matches: 9. The germline CDR1 and CDR2 sequences are SQVTM and ANQGSEA. This CDR3 region has 14 residues. The data were produced by immunoSEQ multiplex PCR, yet TCRdb's version contains in-frame clones alone and is incomplete. The table includes around 250,000 clones, approximately 86% detected once. The chain uses TRBV29-1 and TRBJ2-2, with 9 bases aligning to TRBD2. The sequence came from a man aged 35 to 55 with active or convalescent COVID-19. Specimen: peripheral blood. Here the CDR3 DNA reads TGCAGCGGAAGTAGCGGGAGAGATTCCGGGGAGCTGTTTTTT. Encoded protein: CSGSSGRDSGELFF.